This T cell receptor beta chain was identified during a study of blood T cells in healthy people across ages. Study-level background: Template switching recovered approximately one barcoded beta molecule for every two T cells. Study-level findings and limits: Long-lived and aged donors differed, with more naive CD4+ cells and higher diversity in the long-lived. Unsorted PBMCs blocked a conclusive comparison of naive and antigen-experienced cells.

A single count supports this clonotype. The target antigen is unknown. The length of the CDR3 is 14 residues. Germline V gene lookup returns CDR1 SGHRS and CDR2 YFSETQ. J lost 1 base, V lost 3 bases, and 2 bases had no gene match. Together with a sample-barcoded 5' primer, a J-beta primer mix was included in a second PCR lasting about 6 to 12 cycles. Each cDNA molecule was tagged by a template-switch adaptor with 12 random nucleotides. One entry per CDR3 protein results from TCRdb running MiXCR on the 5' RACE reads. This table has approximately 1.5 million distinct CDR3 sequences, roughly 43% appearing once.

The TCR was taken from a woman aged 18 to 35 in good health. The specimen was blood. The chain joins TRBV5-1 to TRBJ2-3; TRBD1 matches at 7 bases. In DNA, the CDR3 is TGCGCCAGCAGCTGGGACAGTGGCACAGATACGCAGTATTTT. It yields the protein CASSWDSGTDTQYF.